This T cell receptor beta chain was sequenced in a study of Graves' ophthalmopathy and Graves' hyperthyroidism. The TCR beta CDR3 regions underwent amplification from RNA transcripts. HTBI primers served in a first-round RT-PCR, which a second-round multiplex PCR followed. TCRdb re-called the multiplex PCR reads with MiXCR, one entry per CDR3 protein. The table has some 240,000 distinct CDR3 sequences, less than 55% seen once. This clonotype was detected a few times. The V gene end was trimmed by 4 bases and the J gene end by 6 bases; junction bases not matched to a gene: 5. Germline CDR1 is MNHNY and CDR2 is SVGAGI (reference sequence). The CDR3 covers 13 residues.

The sequencing input was peripheral blood. This chain joins TRBV6-6 and TRBJ2-7; 8 positions agree with TRBD2. The source is an adult man with Graves' ophthalmopathy. The CDR3 bases are TGTGCCAGCAGTTTCCCCGCGGGGGGCGAGCAGTACTTC. Its translation: CASSFPAGGEQYF.